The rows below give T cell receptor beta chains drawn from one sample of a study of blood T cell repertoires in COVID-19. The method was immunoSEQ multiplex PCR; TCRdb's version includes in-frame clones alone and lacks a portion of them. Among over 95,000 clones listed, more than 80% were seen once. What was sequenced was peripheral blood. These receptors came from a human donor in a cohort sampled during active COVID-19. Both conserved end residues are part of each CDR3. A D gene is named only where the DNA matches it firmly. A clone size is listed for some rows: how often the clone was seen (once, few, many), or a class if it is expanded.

CDR3nt: TGTGCCAGCAGTGAATCCGGCGGGCCCTACAATGAGCAGTTCTTC
CDR3aa: CASSESGGPYNEQFF
d_gene: NA
j_gene: TRBJ2-1
v_gene: TRBV25-1
abundance: NA

CDR3nt: TGCGCCAGCAGCCAAGAAGCAGGGAACCCAAGGCAGCCCCAGCATTTT
CDR3aa: CASSQEAGNPRQPQHF
d_gene: NA
j_gene: TRBJ1-5
v_gene: TRBV4-3
abundance: NA

CDR3nt: TGTGCCAGCAGACTTCGAAGGGGCACGTACCAAGAGACCCAGTACTTC
CDR3aa: CASRLRRGTYQETQYF
d_gene: NA
j_gene: TRBJ2-5
v_gene: TRBV21-1
abundance: NA

CDR3nt: TGCGCCAGCAGCTTCGAGACTAGCGGTTACAATGAGCAGTTCTTC
CDR3aa: CASSFETSGYNEQFF
d_gene: TRBD2
j_gene: TRBJ2-1
v_gene: TRBV5-1
abundance: NA

CDR3nt: TGTGCCAGCAACCCCTCCCTAGCTGCGCGTGGATCCTACGAGCAGTACTTC
CDR3aa: CASNPSLAARGSYEQYF
d_gene: NA
j_gene: TRBJ2-7
v_gene: TRBV6-2/TRBV6-3
abundance: NA

CDR3nt: TGTGCCAGCACGGGACAGAGCTCTGGAAACACCATATATTTT
CDR3aa: CASTGQSSGNTIYF
d_gene: TRBD1
j_gene: TRBJ1-3
v_gene: TRBV6-6
abundance: NA

CDR3nt: TGTGCCAGCAGCTTCTCTCCCTCGGACAGGGGGTATTTT
CDR3aa: CASSFSPSDRGYF
d_gene: TRBD1
j_gene: TRBJ2-3
v_gene: TRBV5-6
abundance: NA

CDR3nt: TGCGCCAGCAGCTTGGGGAGTGCTCAAGAGACCCAGTACTTC
CDR3aa: CASSLGSAQETQYF
d_gene: NA
j_gene: TRBJ2-5
v_gene: TRBV5-1
abundance: NA

CDR3nt: TGTGCCAGCAGCTTTACTAGCGGGGGCGCGGGAGATACGCAGTATTTT
CDR3aa: CASSFTSGGAGDTQYF
d_gene: TRBD2
j_gene: TRBJ2-3
v_gene: TRBV11-2
abundance: few

CDR3nt: TGTGCCAGCAGTCGGACAGGGACCTACGAGCAGTACTTC
CDR3aa: CASSRTGTYEQYF
d_gene: TRBD1
j_gene: TRBJ2-7
v_gene: TRBV6-5
abundance: NA

CDR3nt: TGTGCCAGCAGTTACTTAACGGTAGCGGGGGTAAAGTACAATGAGCAGTTCTTC
CDR3aa: CASSYLTVAGVKYNEQFF
d_gene: TRBD2
j_gene: TRBJ2-1
v_gene: TRBV6-2/TRBV6-3
abundance: few

CDR3nt: TGTGCCAGCAGGGGGACAGGCACTCAGCCCCAGCATTTT
CDR3aa: CASRGTGTQPQHF
d_gene: TRBD1
j_gene: TRBJ1-5
v_gene: TRBV2
abundance: NA

CDR3nt: TGCGCCAGCAGCCGGGACAGTCCCTACGAGCAGTACTTC
CDR3aa: CASSRDSPYEQYF
d_gene: TRBD1
j_gene: TRBJ2-7
v_gene: TRBV5-1
abundance: NA

CDR3nt: TGTGCCAGCAGCCAACAGGCTAACACCGGGGAGCTGTTTTTT
CDR3aa: CASSQQANTGELFF
d_gene: NA
j_gene: TRBJ2-2
v_gene: TRBV14
abundance: NA

CDR3nt: TGCGCCAGCAGCTTGTCAAGAGTCACAGGGTACTTTATGAACACTGAAGCTTTCTTT
CDR3aa: CASSLSRVTGYFMNTEAFF
d_gene: NA
j_gene: TRBJ1-1
v_gene: TRBV5-1
abundance: NA

CDR3nt: TGTGCCAGCCTGCCTACTACGAATGAAAAACTGTTTTTT
CDR3aa: CASLPTTNEKLFF
d_gene: NA
j_gene: TRBJ1-4
v_gene: TRBV30
abundance: NA

CDR3nt: TGCGCCAGCAGCACCACCGGGACTACTTACAATGAGCAGTTCTTC
CDR3aa: CASSTTGTTYNEQFF
d_gene: TRBD2
j_gene: TRBJ2-1
v_gene: TRBV5-1
abundance: NA

CDR3nt: TGCGCCAGCCGTACAGAATTATCAAACTATGGCTACACCTTC
CDR3aa: CASRTELSNYGYTF
d_gene: NA
j_gene: TRBJ1-2
v_gene: TRBV5-1
abundance: once

CDR3nt: TGTGCCAGCAGCACAGAAATGGCGGGGAGCTCACCCCTCCACTTT
CDR3aa: CASSTEMAGSSPLHF
d_gene: NA
j_gene: TRBJ1-6
v_gene: TRBV9
abundance: NA

CDR3nt: TGTGCCTGGAGAGAGGGGGGACAGGGTACGAACACCGGGGAGCTGTTTTTT
CDR3aa: CAWREGGQGTNTGELFF
d_gene: TRBD1
j_gene: TRBJ2-2
v_gene: TRBV30
abundance: NA

CDR3nt: TGTGCCAGCAGCCTCGCAGGTAATAGCGAGCAGTACTTC
CDR3aa: CASSLAGNSEQYF
d_gene: NA
j_gene: TRBJ2-7
v_gene: TRBV9
abundance: NA

CDR3nt: TGTGCCAGCAGGGTAACAGGGTTGAGCTCTGGGGCCAACGTCCTGACTTTC
CDR3aa: CASRVTGLSSGANVLTF
d_gene: NA
j_gene: TRBJ2-6
v_gene: TRBV27
abundance: once

CDR3nt: TGTGCCAGCAGCACTAGGGGGCGAACTAACTATGGCTACACCTTC
CDR3aa: CASSTRGRTNYGYTF
d_gene: TRBD1
j_gene: TRBJ1-2
v_gene: TRBV7-2
abundance: NA

CDR3nt: TGTGCCAGCAGTCCTGCTAGCATCTCCTACAATGAGCAGTTCTTC
CDR3aa: CASSPASISYNEQFF
d_gene: NA
j_gene: TRBJ2-1
v_gene: TRBV11-1
abundance: NA

CDR3nt: TGTGCCAGCAGCTTAACCACCGGTGGCTACGAGCAGTACTTC
CDR3aa: CASSLTTGGYEQYF
d_gene: NA
j_gene: TRBJ2-7
v_gene: TRBV7-2
abundance: NA

CDR3nt: TGTGCCAGCAGTGACGACCGGGGCTACAATGAGCAGTTCTTC
CDR3aa: CASSDDRGYNEQFF
d_gene: NA
j_gene: TRBJ2-1
v_gene: TRBV6-4
abundance: NA

CDR3nt: TGTGCCAGTCGCGAGGGGGCGCGTTCTACTTTCTTT
CDR3aa: CASREGARSTFF
d_gene: TRBD1
j_gene: TRBJ1-1
v_gene: TRBV27
abundance: NA

CDR3nt: TGTGCCAGCAGTGAAGCCTTACTAGCGGGAGGGCCTGGGGGAGATACGCAGTATTTT
CDR3aa: CASSEALLAGGPGGDTQYF
d_gene: TRBD2
j_gene: TRBJ2-3
v_gene: TRBV6-1
abundance: few

CDR3nt: TGCGCCAGCAGCCAAGAGGGACTGTCCGGCTACACCTTC
CDR3aa: CASSQEGLSGYTF
d_gene: NA
j_gene: TRBJ1-2
v_gene: TRBV4-3
abundance: NA

CDR3nt: TGTGCCAGCAGCGCAGACGACAGGAGTGGGAGAAAACTGTTTTTT
CDR3aa: CASSADDRSGRKLFF
d_gene: NA
j_gene: TRBJ1-4
v_gene: TRBV9
abundance: NA

CDR3nt: TGTGCCAGCAGCCAAGGCGGGGGCAGGGCGCAGACCCAGTACTTC
CDR3aa: CASSQGGGRAQTQYF
d_gene: NA
j_gene: TRBJ2-5
v_gene: TRBV4-2
abundance: NA

CDR3nt: TGTGCCACTACTAACGCCTACGAGCAGTACTTC
CDR3aa: CATTNAYEQYF
d_gene: NA
j_gene: TRBJ2-7
v_gene: TRBV6-5
abundance: NA

CDR3nt: TGTGCCAGCAGCTTAGTTCTGGGGGGTTACACCGGGGAGCTGTTTTTT
CDR3aa: CASSLVLGGYTGELFF
d_gene: NA
j_gene: TRBJ2-2
v_gene: TRBV7-2
abundance: NA

CDR3nt: TGTGCCTGGAGTTTAAGGGGCCAAGAGACCCAGTACTTC
CDR3aa: CAWSLRGQETQYF
d_gene: NA
j_gene: TRBJ2-5
v_gene: TRBV30
abundance: NA

CDR3nt: TGTGCCAGTACGGGACAGGGGGTATCTGAAGCTTTCTTT
CDR3aa: CASTGQGVSEAFF
d_gene: TRBD1
j_gene: TRBJ1-1
v_gene: TRBV19
abundance: NA

CDR3nt: TGTGCCAGCACCCTGACTAGCGGCTCCTACGAGCAGTACTTC
CDR3aa: CASTLTSGSYEQYF
d_gene: TRBD2
j_gene: TRBJ2-7
v_gene: TRBV28
abundance: NA

CDR3nt: TGTGCCAGTAGTATGAACGGACAGGCCCTTTCAGTAACCTACGAGCAGTACTTC
CDR3aa: CASSMNGQALSVTYEQYF
d_gene: TRBD1
j_gene: TRBJ2-7
v_gene: TRBV19
abundance: NA

CDR3nt: TGTGCCAGCAGCGCGGGGGGGACAGGGGGCCTCTACGAGCAGTACTTC
CDR3aa: CASSAGGTGGLYEQYF
d_gene: TRBD1
j_gene: TRBJ2-7
v_gene: TRBV9
abundance: NA

CDR3nt: TGTGCCAGCTCACCGGGCATTAATGAAAAACTGTTTTTT
CDR3aa: CASSPGINEKLFF
d_gene: NA
j_gene: TRBJ1-4
v_gene: TRBV18
abundance: NA

CDR3nt: TGCGCCAGCAGCTTGGCTTCTGGGACGAGGGGGGAGCAGTACTTC
CDR3aa: CASSLASGTRGEQYF
d_gene: NA
j_gene: TRBJ2-7
v_gene: TRBV5-1
abundance: once